This T cell receptor beta chain was observed in a study of T cell repertoires in cytomegalovirus infection. General study results and limits: Predominance within the ex vivo response was attributable to HLA-C-restricted CMV-specific TCR beta clonotypes. Of the TCR beta families, the public ones yielded a cumulative frequency that identified carriers of CMV plus the relevant HLA.

This CDR3 comprises 15 residues. The germline V and J ends were trimmed by 0 bases and 0 bases, with 9 bases remaining between them. Germline CDR1 SGHAT, CDR2 FQNNGV. TCRdb re-called the reads with MiXCR, one entry per CDR3 protein. The sample shows about 490,000 distinct CDR3 sequences, about 11% of them seen only once. A remark on this clonotype: Antigen: not known.

The sequenced material came from PBMCs. The sequence came from a human donor in good health (CMV status not recorded). Some clones in this sample may be carry-over from other donors' samples. The V and J genes are TRBV11-2 and TRBJ2-7; tentatively, D is TRBD1 (6 bases). In DNA form, the CDR3 reads TGTGCCAGCAGCTTAGACCAGGGGTTCTCCTACGAGCAGTACTTC. It is translated as CASSLDQGFSYEQYF.